The present T cell receptor (beta chain) was sequenced within a study of T cells in Graves' hyperthyroidism and ophthalmopathy. Study at large: Peripheral blood sampling occurred at initial diagnosis, before any treatment.

In this sample, this clonotype turned up many times. Its specificity is unknown. RNA transcripts gave rise to amplified TCR beta CDR3 regions. HTBI primers were employed in a first-round RT-PCR of the TCR CDR3. Each CDR3 protein is one row after TCRdb ran MiXCR on the multiplex PCR reads. Among 650,000 to 750,000 distinct CDR3 sequences listed, 12% to 15% were seen once. General observations from the study: The model foresaw ophthalmopathy a median around 6.8 months prior to onset. Classification by a 13 V-J model distinguished ophthalmopathy from stable hyperthyroidism. Most thyroid-expanded clonotypes above 0.001 were also found in blood.

This CDR3 region has 14 residues. V was cut by 6 bases and J by 0 bases, with 12 bases left in between. Germline CDR1 is SGHTA and CDR2 is FQGNSA. This TCR was sampled from a woman between 18 and 30 years old with Graves' hyperthyroidism. This chain joins TRBV7-2 and TRBJ2-7, with D hard to call. Sample: blood. CDR3 in DNA: TGTGCCAGCAGTTTTGCGCGGAACTCCTACGAGCAGTACTTC. Protein sequence: CASSFARNSYEQYF.